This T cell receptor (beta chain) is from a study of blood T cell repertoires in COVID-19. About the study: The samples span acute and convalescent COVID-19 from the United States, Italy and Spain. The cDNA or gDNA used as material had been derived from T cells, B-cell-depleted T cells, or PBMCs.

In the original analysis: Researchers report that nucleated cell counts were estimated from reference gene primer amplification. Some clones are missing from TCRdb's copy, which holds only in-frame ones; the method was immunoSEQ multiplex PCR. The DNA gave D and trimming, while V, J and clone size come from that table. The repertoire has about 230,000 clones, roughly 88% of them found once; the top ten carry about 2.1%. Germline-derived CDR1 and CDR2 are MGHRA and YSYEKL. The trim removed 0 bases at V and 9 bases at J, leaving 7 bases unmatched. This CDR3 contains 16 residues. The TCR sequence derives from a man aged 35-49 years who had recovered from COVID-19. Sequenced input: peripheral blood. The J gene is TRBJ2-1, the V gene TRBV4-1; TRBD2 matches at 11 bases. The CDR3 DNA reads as TGCGCCAGCAGCCAAGAGGGTAGCGGGGGGGCCGCTGAGCAGTTCTTC. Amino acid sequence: CASSQEGSGGAAEQFF.